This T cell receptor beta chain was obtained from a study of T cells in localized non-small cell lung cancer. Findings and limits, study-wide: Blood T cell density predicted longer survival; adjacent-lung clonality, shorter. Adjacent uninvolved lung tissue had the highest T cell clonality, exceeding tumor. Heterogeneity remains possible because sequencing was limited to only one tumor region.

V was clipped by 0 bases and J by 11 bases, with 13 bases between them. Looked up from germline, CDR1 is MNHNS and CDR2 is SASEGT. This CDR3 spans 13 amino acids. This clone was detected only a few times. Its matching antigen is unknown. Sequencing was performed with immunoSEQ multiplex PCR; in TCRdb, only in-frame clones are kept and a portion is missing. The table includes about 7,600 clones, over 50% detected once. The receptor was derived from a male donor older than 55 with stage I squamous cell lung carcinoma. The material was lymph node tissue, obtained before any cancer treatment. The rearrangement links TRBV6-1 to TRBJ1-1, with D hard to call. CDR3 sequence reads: CASSEALRTKAFF. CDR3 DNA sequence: TGTGCCAGCAGTGAAGCGCTTCGAACGAAGGCTTTCTTT.